What follows are 27 T cell receptor beta chains derived from one specimen sequenced in a study of CD8 T cells in Susac syndrome (dated by TCRdb to 2018 to 2020). The library was generated by the immunoSEQ multiplex PCR assay. RNA was extracted using the RNeasy kit, and about 0.5 to 1 ug of the RNA was reverse transcribed with random hexamers. TCRdb's own reprocessing of the public reads used fastp at Q25 and MiXCR and kept productive beta chains. CDR3 protein sequences are deduplicated, and each keeps its most common genes and DNA. For this sample the table gives about 200,000 distinct CDR3 sequences, of which 91% were detected only once. About 0.1% of the sample is taken by the ten largest. The sequenced sample consisted of CD4+ T cells from PBMCs. These receptors were collected from a human donor with Susac syndrome.

This chain links TRBV6-5 with TRBJ1-6; 8 bases agree with TRBD1. The CDR3 is made up of 17 amino acids. Germline CDR1 and CDR2: MNHEY and SVGAGI. With V trimmed by 4 bases and J by 4 bases, 9 bases remained unmatched. The CDR3 bases are TGTGCCAGCAGTTCGCCAAGGACAGGGCGATATAATTCACCCCTCCACTTT. As protein: CASSSPRTGRYNSPLHF.

The DNA of the CDR3 is TGCAGCGAGAGGACCACTTACAATGAGCAGTTCTTC. This encodes CSERTTYNEQFF. V usage is TRBV29-1 and J usage is TRBJ2-1; D is undetermined. The V end was cut by 7 bases, the J end by 4 bases, with 11 bases between. The CDR3 is 12 amino acids. CDR1 is SQVTM and CDR2 is ANQGSEA in the germline V gene.

The rearrangement joins TRBV30 to TRBJ2-6; D gene unclear. The CDR3 consists of 14 residues. CDR1 is GTSNPN and CDR2 is SVGIG in the germline V gene (reference sequence). The V and J ends lost 5 bases and 2 bases respectively, with 10 bases between them. CDR3 region: CAWGPGTGANVLTF. Written as DNA, the CDR3 is TGTGCCTGGGGCCCCGGAACTGGGGCCAACGTCCTGACTTTC.

This clonotype appeared once. J is TRBJ2-1 and V is TRBV2, with 7 nucleotides matching TRBD1. The germline gives CDR1 SNHLY, CDR2 FYNNEI. Trimming took 6 bases from V and 11 from J; bases not matched to a gene: 7. The CDR3 loop spans 12 amino acids. Here the CDR3 reads CASRPRQGQQFF. The CDR3, as DNA: TGTGCCAGCAGACCCAGACAGGGTCAGCAGTTCTTC.

The V gene is TRBV7-9, the J gene TRBJ2-1; 7 bases fit TRBD2. Germline V gene lookup returns CDR1 SEHNR and CDR2 FQNEAQ (reference sequence). The CDR3 sequence is 14 residues long. V was clipped by 5 bases and J by 8 bases; unmatched bases: 9. DNA for the CDR3: TGTGCCAGCAGCCCTCATCCTAGCGGCTATGAGCAGTTCTTC. It specifies CASSPHPSGYEQFF.

The chain uses TRBV7-3 and TRBJ1-1, with D possibly TRBD1 on 6 matching bases. V was shortened by 6 bases and J by 4 bases, with 12 bases between the two germline ends. Germline CDR1 reads SGHTA; CDR2 reads FQGTGA. This CDR3 has 13 amino acids. CDR3 DNA: TGTGCCAGCAGTTCCCAGGGGAGCACTGAAGCTTTCTTT. It yields the protein CASSSQGSTEAFF.

The V call is TRBV4-1, the J call TRBJ2-3, with D perhaps being TRBD1 or TRBD2 (5 bases each). The CDR3 extends over 17 amino acids. Trimming left V 3 bases short and J 1 base short, with 17 bases between. Per germline, CDR1 MGHRA and CDR2 YSYEKL. The CDR3 is CASSHIRSGLGTDTQYF. For the CDR3, the DNA is TGCGCCAGCAGCCACATAAGATCGGGGCTCGGCACAGATACGCAGTATTTT.

This chain links TRBV18 with TRBJ1-5; the D is unclear. Trimming took off 4 bases at V and 4 bases at J, with 14 bases between the two ends. Germline assignment: CDR1 KGHSH and CDR2 LQKENI. There are 15 residues in the CDR3. CDR3 residues: CASSLNSLGNQPQHF. DNA of the CDR3: TGTGCCAGCTCACTCAATTCTTTAGGAAATCAGCCCCAGCATTTT. Looking up the rest from reference TRBV18 and TRBJ1-5 gives the full variable domain: NAGVMQNPRHLVRRRGQEARLRCSPMKGHSHVYWYRQLPEEGLKFMVYLQKENIIDESGMPKERFSAEFPKEGPSILRIQQVVRGDSAAYFCASSLNSLGNQPQHFGDGTRLSIL.

The V and J genes are TRBV28 and TRBJ2-1; D is perhaps TRBD2 (5 bases). CDR1 MDHEN and CDR2 SYDVKM come from the germline V gene. The CDR3 covers 12 residues. V gave up 6 bases and J gave up 9 bases, with 12 bases separating them. The CDR3 bases are TGTGCCAGCAGAAGTAGCGAGATTGAGCAGTTCTTC. Residues: CASRSSEIEQFF.

The chain joins TRBV29-1 to TRBJ1-2; D may be TRBD1 (5 bases). V gave up 4 bases and J gave up 2 bases, with 17 bases separating them. This CDR3 region has 15 residues. Germline V gene sequence: CDR1 SQVTM, CDR2 ANQGSEA. CDR3 residues: CSVGLWGPQNYGYTF. In DNA form, the CDR3 reads TGCAGCGTTGGTTTATGGGGACCTCAAAACTATGGCTACACCTTC. The full variable domain, completed using reference TRBV29-1 and TRBJ1-2, is SAVISQKPSRDICQRGTSLTIQCQVDSQVTMMFWYRQQPGQSLTLIATANQGSEATYESGFVIDKFPISRPNLTFSTLTVSNMSPEDSSIYLCSVGLWGPQNYGYTFGSGTRLTVV.

The CDR3 bases are TGTGCCAGCAGCTTAGCAGGGGACACTGAAGCTTTCTTT. Translating gives CASSLAGDTEAFF. V and J are TRBV7-6 and TRBJ1-1; maybe TRBD1 (5 bases). V lost 0 bases and J lost 3, with 5 bases in between. The CDR3 is 13 residues long. Germline V CDR1 and CDR2: SGHVS, FNYEAQ. The full variable domain, its missing parts supplied by reference TRBV7-6 and TRBJ1-1, is GAGVSQSPRYKVTKRGQDVALRCDPISGHVSLYWYRQALGQGPEFLTYFNYEAQQDKSGLPNDRFSAERPEGSISTLTIQRTEQRDSAMYRCASSLAGDTEAFFGQGTRLTVV.

J is TRBJ2-7 and V is TRBV20-1; 8 bases are shared with TRBD2. Per the germline V gene, CDR1 is DFQATT and CDR2 is SNEGSKA (reference sequence). The CDR3 loop spans 13 amino acids. The CDR3 region is CSPTPGGTYEQYF. CDR3 DNA sequence: TGCAGCCCTACCCCGGGAGGGACCTACGAGCAGTACTTC.

The chain recombines TRBV7-6 with TRBJ2-1, with D perhaps TRBD2 (5 bases). The CDR3 contains 11 residues. Germline lookup yields CDR1 SGHVS and CDR2 FNYEAQ. Trimming left V 6 bases short and J 9 bases short, with 9 bases between. The DNA for the CDR3 is TGTGCCAGCAGTTCTAGCACTGAGCAGTTCTTC. This sequence encodes CASSSSTEQFF.

The J gene is TRBJ2-3, the V gene TRBV5-1; TRBD1 is a possible D gene (5 bases). Germline CDR1 and CDR2: SGHRS and YFSETQ. V was shortened by 3 bases and J by 5 bases, with 16 bases between the two germline ends. The CDR3 consists of 15 residues. CDR3 loop: CASSYGQPDVDTQYF. The DNA of the CDR3 is TGCGCCAGCAGCTACGGACAACCTGACGTAGATACGCAGTATTTT. Drawing the rest from reference TRBV5-1 and TRBJ2-3, the complete variable domain is KAGVTQTPRYLIKTRGQQVTLSCSPISGHRSVSWYQQTPGQGLQFLFEYFSETQRNKGNFPGRFSGRQFSNSRSEMNVSTLELGDSALYLCASSYGQPDVDTQYFGPGTRLTVL.

The chain carries TRBV6-5 and TRBJ1-2; D is undetermined. The germline V gene encodes CDR1 MNHEY and CDR2 SVGAGI. The CDR3 is made up of 14 amino acids. With 2 bases removed from V and 8 bases from J, the gap between germline ends came to 15 bases. The CDR3 protein is CASSYGRHSRGYTF. In DNA, the CDR3 is TGTGCCAGCAGTTACGGAAGACACTCCCGCGGCTACACCTTC.

This clonotype was counted a single time. The V gene is TRBV7-8, the J gene TRBJ2-5, with D hard to call. Germline loops: CDR1 SGHVS, CDR2 FQNEAQ. The CDR3 is 13 residues long. V was clipped by 2 bases and J by 5 bases, with 9 bases between them. The CDR3, as DNA: TGTGCCAGCAGCTTACCCGTTGGTGAGACCCAGTACTTC. Its translation is CASSLPVGETQYF.

This chain links TRBV6-5 with TRBJ1-5, with D possibly matching TRBD1 (5 bases). The CDR3 extends over 14 amino acids. V was clipped by 8 bases and J by 1 base, with 12 bases between them. Germline CDR1 reads MNHEY; CDR2 reads SVGAGI. CDR3 in amino acids: CASRTGGSNQPQHF. Here the CDR3 DNA reads TGTGCCAGCCGCACCGGGGGAAGCAATCAGCCCCAGCATTTT.

V and J are TRBV12-3 or TRBV12-4 and TRBJ1-1; possibly TRBD1 for D (6 bases). There are 13 residues in the CDR3. Trimming took off 5 bases at V and 10 bases at J, with 17 bases between the two ends. In nucleotides, the CDR3 is TGTGCCAGCAGTCTAACAGGGATTGTAGGAGCTTTCTTT. Translation: CASSLTGIVGAFF.

This chain joins TRBV5-8 and TRBJ2-5, with D possibly TRBD2 on 7 matching bases. The CDR3 length is 16 residues. CDR1 is SGHTS, CDR2 YDEGEE, per germline. V was shortened by 4 bases and J by 5 bases, with 21 bases between the two germline ends. DNA for the CDR3: TGTGCCAGCAGCCTTTGGGGGGGGGCGAATTCGGAGACCCAGTACTTC. Translated, it gives CASSLWGGANSETQYF. Full variable domain (rest looked up from reference TRBV5-8 and TRBJ2-5): EAGVTQSPTHLIKTRGQQATLRCSPISGHTSVYWYQQALGLGLQFLLWYDEGEERNRGNFPPRFSGRQFPNYSSELNVNALELEDSALYLCASSLWGGANSETQYFGPGTRLLVL.

This chain links TRBV5-4 with TRBJ2-7, with 7 bases fitting TRBD1. Germline V gene lookup returns CDR1 SGHNT and CDR2 YYREEE (reference sequence). The CDR3 totals 15 residues. Trimming at V came to 4 bases and at J to 0 bases, leaving 7 bases not matched to a gene. Here the CDR3 DNA reads TGTGCCAGCAGCGTGCGGACAGGCGGCTCCTACGAGCAGTACTTC. Translating gives CASSVRTGGSYEQYF. Using reference TRBV5-4 and TRBJ2-7 for the parts outside the CDR3, the full variable domain is ETGVTQSPTHLIKTRGQQVTLRCSSQSGHNTVSWYQQALGQGPQFIFQYYREEENGRGNFPPRFSGLQFPNYSSELNVNALELDDSALYLCASSVRTGGSYEQYFGPGTRLTVT.

This rearrangement joins TRBV5-1 to TRBJ2-1; D is perhaps TRBD1 (6 bases). Germline V CDR1 and CDR2: SGHRS, YFSETQ. The CDR3 is made up of 16 amino acids. V was clipped by 0 bases and J by 5 bases, with 15 bases between them. Here the CDR3 reads CASSLGRGMGDNEQFF. For the CDR3, the DNA is TGCGCCAGCAGCTTGGGCAGGGGTATGGGTGACAATGAGCAGTTCTTC.

V gene TRBV15 combines with J gene TRBJ1-6; no clear D. Trimming cost V 5 bases and J 8 bases, with 16 bases left between them. The germline V gene encodes CDR1 LNHNV and CDR2 YYDKDF (reference sequence). CDR3 length equals 15 residues. This CDR3 reads CATSPGESLYSPLHF. CDR3 nucleotide sequence: TGTGCCACCAGCCCCGGGGAAAGTCTTTATTCACCCCTCCACTTT. Drawing the rest from reference TRBV15 and TRBJ1-6, the complete variable domain is DAMVIQNPRYQVTQFGKPVTLSCSQTLNHNVMYWYQQKSSQAPKLLFHYYDKDFNNEADTPDNFQSRRPNTSFCFLDIRSPGLGDTAMYLCATSPGESLYSPLHFGNGTRLTVT.

V is TRBV29-1 and J is TRBJ2-7; D not certain. In germline, CDR1 is SQVTM, CDR2 ANQGSEA. V was trimmed by 7 bases and J by 5 bases, leaving 15 bases between them. This CDR3 has 12 amino acids. CDR3 sequence (DNA): TGCAGCGCCGCCCTTAGGTTCCACGAGCAGTACTTC. Translation gives CSAALRFHEQYF.

This chain connects TRBV5-1 to TRBJ2-7; no definite D call. This CDR3 is 11 amino acids long. V was trimmed by 3 bases and J by 4 bases, leaving 5 bases between them. Germline-derived CDR1 and CDR2 are SGHRS and YFSETQ. This CDR3 reads CASSSEYEQYF. CDR3 nucleotide sequence: TGCGCCAGCAGCTCAGAATACGAGCAGTACTTC.

V usage is TRBV6-5 and J usage is TRBJ2-1; D is unclear. The germline V gene encodes CDR1 MNHEY and CDR2 SVGAGI. The CDR3 is made up of 11 amino acids. V was cut by 8 bases and J by 5 bases, with 7 bases left in between. For the CDR3, the DNA is TGTGCCAGCTCTATGGACAATGAGCAGTTCTTC. Translating it yields CASSMDNEQFF.

V usage is TRBV4-1 and J usage is TRBJ1-5; tentatively, D is TRBD1 (6 bases). Germline CDR1 MGHRA, CDR2 YSYEKL. Trimming removed 4 bases at V and 5 bases at J, with 15 bases between. This CDR3 spans 15 amino acids. The CDR3 here is CASSPGRGADQPQHF. CDR3 sequence (DNA): TGCGCCAGCAGCCCGGGCCGGGGGGCAGATCAGCCCCAGCATTTT.

The J gene is TRBJ1-5, the V gene TRBV24-1; D unclear. V lost 0 bases, J lost 2 bases, and 4 bases lay in between. The CDR3 contains 14 residues. CDR1 KGHDR and CDR2 SFDVKD come from the germline V gene. CDR3 in DNA: TGTGCCACCAGTGATTTGTCGGGCAATCAGCCCCAGCATTTT. Its translation is CATSDLSGNQPQHF.